Included here is one T cell receptor beta chain sequence, with context. A second PCR of roughly 7 to 11 cycles used a sample-barcoded 5' primer and a J-beta primer mix. TCRdb re-derived calls from the 5' RACE reads in MiXCR, one entry per CDR3 protein. The sample yields 800,000 to 950,000 distinct CDR3 sequences, about 29% seen once. This sample was included in a study of blood T cells in healthy people across ages. CDR1 is LNHDA and CDR2 is SQIVND in the germline V gene (reference sequence). The CDR3 is 15 residues long. These records were also assigned to another study, of T cells of mothers and their children. That report adds: Nine systemically healthy Caucasian donors: three mothers, six children.

The TCR originated in a woman in her forties in good health. The sequenced material came from blood. The chain uses TRBV19 and TRBJ2-5; 9 nucleotides match TRBD1. The last part of the DNA fits TRBJ2-7 better; the J call may be wrong. CDR3: CASSPIGQGTDEQYF. CDR3 nucleotides: TGTGCCAGTAGCCCCATAGGACAGGGGACTGACGAGCAGTACTTC.